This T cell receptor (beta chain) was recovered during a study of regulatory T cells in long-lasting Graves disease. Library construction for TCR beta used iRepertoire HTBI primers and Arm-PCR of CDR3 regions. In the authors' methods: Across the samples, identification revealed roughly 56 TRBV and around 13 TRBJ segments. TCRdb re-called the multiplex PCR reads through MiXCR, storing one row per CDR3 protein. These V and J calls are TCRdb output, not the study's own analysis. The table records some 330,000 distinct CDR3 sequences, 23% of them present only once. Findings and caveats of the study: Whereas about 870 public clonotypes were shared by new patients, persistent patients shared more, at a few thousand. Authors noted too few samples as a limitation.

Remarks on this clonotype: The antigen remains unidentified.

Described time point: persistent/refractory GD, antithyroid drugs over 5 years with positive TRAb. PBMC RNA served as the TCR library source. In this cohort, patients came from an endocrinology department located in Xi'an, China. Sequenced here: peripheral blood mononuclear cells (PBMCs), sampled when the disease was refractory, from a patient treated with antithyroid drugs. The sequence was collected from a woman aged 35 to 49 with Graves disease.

In DNA, the CDR3 is TGTGCCAGTAGTCGCTCCACAGGGGCCTACACTGAAGCTTTCTTT. Amino acid sequence: CASSRSTGAYTEAFF. V usage is TRBV19 and J usage is TRBJ1-1, with TRBD1 identical over 7 bases. The CDR3 runs 15 residues. The J segment lost 3 bases and the V segment lost 5 bases, leaving 9 bases of the junction unmatched. Germline V gene lookup returns CDR1 LNHDA and CDR2 SQIVND (reference sequence).